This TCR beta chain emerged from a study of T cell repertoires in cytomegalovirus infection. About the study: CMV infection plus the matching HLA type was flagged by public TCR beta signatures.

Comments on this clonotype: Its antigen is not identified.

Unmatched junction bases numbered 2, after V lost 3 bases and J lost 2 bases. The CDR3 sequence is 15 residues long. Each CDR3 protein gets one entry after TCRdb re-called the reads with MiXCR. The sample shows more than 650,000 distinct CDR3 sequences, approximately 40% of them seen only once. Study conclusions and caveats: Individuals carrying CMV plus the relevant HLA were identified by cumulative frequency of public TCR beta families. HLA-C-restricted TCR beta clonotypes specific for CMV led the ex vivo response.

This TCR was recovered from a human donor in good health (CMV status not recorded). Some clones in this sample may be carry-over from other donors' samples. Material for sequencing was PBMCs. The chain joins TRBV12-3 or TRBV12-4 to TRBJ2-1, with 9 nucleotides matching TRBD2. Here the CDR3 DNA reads TGTGCCAGCAGTTTGGGCGGGAGGGCCTACAATGAGCAGTTCTTC. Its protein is CASSLGGRAYNEQFF.